These T cell receptor beta chains were read from a single sample in a study of blood T cell repertoires in COVID-19. Profiled with immunoSEQ multiplex PCR; TCRdb holds only in-frame clones, not every one. The sample holds 100,000 to 150,000 clones, about 85% seen once. Material: peripheral blood. Every receptor here comes from a woman older than 75 with acute or convalescent COVID-19. Each CDR3 is given with its conserved first and last residue. D genes are given only for firm matches. Clone sizes are given selectively: once, few, many, or a class where the clone is expanded.

V	D	size	J	CDR3	DNA
TRBV19	.	.	TRBJ1-2	CASSMTQGFGYTF	TGTGCCAGTAGTATGACCCAGGGGTTTGGCTACACCTTC
TRBV7-9	TRBD2	few	TRBJ2-1	CASSSLLAGKGNEQFF	TGTGCCAGCAGCTCACTACTAGCGGGGAAAGGGAATGAGCAGTTCTTC
TRBV7-7	TRBD2	.	TRBJ2-1	CASSPGGGYNEQFF	TGTGCCAGCAGCCCCGGGGGGGGTTACAATGAGCAGTTCTTC
TRBV29-1	TRBD1	.	TRBJ2-1	CSVYRDRGYNEQFF	TGCAGCGTTTACCGGGACAGGGGATACAATGAGCAGTTCTTC
TRBV6-2/TRBV6-3	.	.	TRBJ1-1	CASSWRANTEAFF	TGTGCCAGCAGTTGGAGGGCTAACACTGAAGCTTTCTTT
TRBV7-2	TRBD1	.	TRBJ1-2	CASSLVGTASSVGYTF	TGTGCCAGCAGCTTAGTAGGGACAGCCTCGTCGGTTGGCTACACCTTC
TRBV12-5	TRBD2	.	TRBJ2-2	CASGLRIVGGGNTGELFF	TGTGCTAGTGGTTTACGCATCGTTGGCGGGGGGAACACCGGGGAGCTGTTTTTT
TRBV3-1/TRBV3-2	TRBD1	.	TRBJ1-5	CASSGRRGNDRQPQHF	TGTGCCAGCAGCGGGCGCAGGGGGAACGATCGACAGCCCCAGCATTTT
TRBV11-1	.	.	TRBJ2-3	CASSPDRNTDTQYF	TGTGCCAGCAGCCCCGACAGAAACACAGATACGCAGTATTTT
TRBV7-9	.	.	TRBJ2-2	CASSLGIPGAGLFF	TGTGCCAGCAGCTTAGGAATCCCAGGGGCTGGGCTGTTTTTT
TRBV6-5	TRBD1	.	TRBJ1-2	CASSYSGQGNYGYTF	TGTGCCAGCAGTTACTCTGGACAGGGAAACTATGGCTACACCTTC
TRBV6-6	TRBD2	.	TRBJ2-4	CASSLKAMTGGPLLAKNIQYF	TGTGCCAGCAGTCTGAAAGCGATGACGGGGGGGCCACTTCTAGCCAAAAACATTCAGTACTTC
TRBV7-9	TRBD1	.	TRBJ1-1	CASSSLYRGTEAFF	TGTGCCAGCAGCTCGTTATACAGGGGTACTGAAGCTTTCTTT
TRBV6-4	.	once	TRBJ1-2	CASSDSLRGGYTF	TGTGCCAGCAGTGACTCTCTTAGGGGGGGCTACACCTTC
TRBV3-1/TRBV3-2	.	.	TRBJ1-4	CASSSAGRKKLFF	TGTGCCAGCAGCAGTGCGGGGCGAAAGAAACTGTTTTTT
TRBV6-5	.	.	TRBJ2-1	CASSPTGRHNEQFF	TGTGCCAGCAGCCCAACCGGGAGACACAATGAGCAGTTCTTC
TRBV5-8	.	.	TRBJ2-1	CAATTSGSNYNEQFF	TGTGCCGCTACCACTTCAGGTTCTAACTACAATGAGCAGTTCTTC
TRBV5-1	TRBD1	.	TRBJ2-3	CASSLGQGGNTQYF	TGCGCCAGCAGCCTTGGACAGGGGGGGAATACGCAGTATTTT
TRBV6-2/TRBV6-3	TRBD1	few	TRBJ1-1	CASSYLRTGGGNTEAFF	TGTGCCAGCAGTTACCTGAGGACAGGCGGTGGGAACACTGAAGCTTTCTTT